The 22 T cell receptor beta chains below all came from one sample that was sequenced in a study of cytomegalovirus exposure and HLA in healthy donors. Primers included in the PCR were 60 Vbeta and 13 Jbeta primers. Sequencing was performed with immunoSEQ multiplex PCR; in TCRdb, only in-frame clones are kept and a portion is missing. The profile shows approximately 170,000 clones, around 80% of them singletons. The sequencing sample was made of PBMCs. The receptors derive from a woman between 18 and 30 years old in good health and CMV-seronegative.

This clone has a handful of counts. The J gene is TRBJ1-1, the V gene TRBV6-5; D not certain. CDR3 length: 13 amino acids. Germline V gives CDR1 MNHEY, CDR2 SVGAGI. With 5 bases removed from V and 11 bases from J, the gap between germline ends came to 18 bases. Written as DNA, the CDR3 is TGTGCCAGCAGTCTTATCGAGACTAGCGAGGCTTTCTTT. It specifies CASSLIETSEAFF.

J is TRBJ1-2 and V is TRBV11-2, with D perhaps matching TRBD1 (5 bases). In germline, CDR1 is SGHAT, CDR2 FQNNGV. The CDR3 consists of 16 residues. Trimming stripped 4 bases from V and 0 bases from J, with 15 bases between. CDR3 DNA: TGTGCCAGCAGCTATTCCTATCAGGGAACTAACTATGGCTACACCTTC. Protein sequence: CASSYSYQGTNYGYTF.

J is TRBJ1-5 and V is TRBV15; TRBD1 aligns across 7 bases. V dropped 5 bases and J dropped 4; count of bases not matched to a gene: 11. CDR3 length: 16 residues. The germline CDR1 and CDR2 sequences are LNHNV and YYDKDF (reference sequence). DNA of the CDR3: TGTGCCACCAGCTTTGGACAGGCCTATTCTAATCAGCCCCAGCATTTT. Translated: CATSFGQAYSNQPQHF.

The rearrangement uses TRBV9 and TRBJ2-7, with a possible D match to TRBD2 (6 bases). CDR1 is SGDLS, CDR2 YYNGEE, per germline. V was trimmed by 0 bases and J by 3 bases, leaving 10 bases between them. This CDR3 is 14 amino acids long. This CDR3 reads CASSVASSGYEQYF. The CDR3 coding sequence is TGTGCCAGCAGCGTAGCGAGTAGCGGCTACGAGCAGTACTTC.

This chain joins TRBV7-2 and TRBJ2-7, with D perhaps matching TRBD2 (7 bases). Germline values: CDR1 SGHTA, CDR2 FQGNSA. There are 17 residues in the CDR3. The ends were cut back, 1 base at V and 2 bases at J, with 18 bases in the middle. CDR3 protein: CASSLEGEERGTYEQYF. DNA of the CDR3: TGTGCCAGCAGCTTAGAGGGGGAGGAGCGGGGCACCTACGAGCAGTACTTC.

The chain combines TRBV5-1 with TRBJ1-5, with no clear D. From germline, CDR1 is SGHRS and CDR2 YFSETQ. Between the trimmed V and J ends, which lost 0 bases and 5 bases, there was a span of 9 bases. The CDR3 contains 14 residues. CDR3 nucleotide sequence: TGCGCCAGCAGCTTGGTAGGTGGAGATCAGCCCCAGCATTTT. This gives the protein CASSLVGGDQPQHF.

This rearrangement joins TRBV18 to TRBJ1-2; D perhaps matches TRBD1 (6 bases). The CDR3 consists of 16 residues. Germline V CDR1 and CDR2: KGHSH, LQKENI. V dropped 4 bases and J dropped 1 base, with 16 bases sitting between them. In nucleotides, the CDR3 is TGTGCCAGCTCACGGGGGCAGGCTTCGATTAACTATGGCTACACCTTC. It translates to CASSRGQASINYGYTF. The whole variable domain, filled in from reference TRBV18 and TRBJ1-2, reads NAGVMQNPRHLVRRRGQEARLRCSPMKGHSHVYWYRQLPEEGLKFMVYLQKENIIDESGMPKERFSAEFPKEGPSILRIQQVVRGDSAAYFCASSRGQASINYGYTFGSGTRLTVV.

The genes are TRBV10-3 and TRBJ2-3; 7 bases align to TRBD2. The germline CDR1 and CDR2 sequences are ENHRY and SYGVKD. CDR3 size: 15 residues. V gave up 6 bases and J gave up 4 bases; unmatched junction bases: 10. In DNA, the CDR3 is TGTGCCATCAGGAAGGTTCGGGGGGAGGCAGATACGCAGTATTTT. Translation gives CAIRKVRGEADTQYF.

V usage is TRBV15 and J usage is TRBJ2-7, with D perhaps TRBD1 (6 bases). Germline values: CDR1 LNHNV, CDR2 YYDKDF (reference sequence). CDR3 size: 15 residues. The V end lost 0 bases, the J end lost 5 bases, and 14 bases lay between the germline ends. The CDR3 region has the DNA TGTGCCACCAGCAGAGATAACAGGGCTGTAGACGAGCAGTACTTC. Translation: CATSRDNRAVDEQYF.

The chain joins TRBV6-1 to TRBJ2-1; D not resolved. Germline V gene sequence: CDR1 MNHNS, CDR2 SASEGT. Trimming pared 8 bases from V and 9 bases from J, leaving 5 bases between. The CDR3 extends over 9 amino acids. The CDR3 here is CASRGEQFF. Here the CDR3 DNA reads TGTGCCAGCCGCGGTGAGCAGTTCTTC.

This clone was seen only a few times. V gene TRBV28 combines with J gene TRBJ1-5, with D possibly being TRBD1 (6 bases). Deletions cut 7 bases from V and 0 bases from J, with 10 bases between. The CDR3 has 14 residues. From germline, CDR1 is MDHEN and CDR2 SYDVKM. CDR3 sequence (DNA): TGTGCCAGCACCCCGGACAGTAGCAATCAGCCCCAGCATTTT. Translated, it gives CASTPDSSNQPQHF.

A remark on this clone: Its ends do not fully match the called genes, so a read error is possible. The chain couples TRBV7-2 to TRBJ2-7; 13 bases map to TRBD2. Germline V gives CDR1 SGHTA, CDR2 FQGNSA. The CDR3 is made up of 17 amino acids. The DNA for the CDR3 is TGTGCCAGCAGCTTGCATGGGACTAGCGGGACCTCCTACGAGCAGCACTTC. Protein: CASSLHGTSGTSYEQHF.

The gene calls are TRBV6-5 and TRBJ2-5, with TRBD2 identical over 16 bases. The J segment lost 9 bases and the V segment lost 6 bases, leaving 7 bases of the junction unmatched. CDR3 size: 15 residues. Germline CDR1 is MNHEY and CDR2 is SVGAGI. The DNA for the CDR3 is TGTGCCAGCAGGGAGGGACTAGCGGGAGGGTTGTCCCAGTACTTC. Translating gives CASREGLAGGLSQYF.

The V and J genes are TRBV19 and TRBJ2-5, with TRBD1 identical over 7 bases. The CDR3 spans 14 residues. The germline V gene has CDR1 LNHDA and CDR2 SQIVND (reference sequence). V lost 6 bases and J lost 1; bases outside the gene matches: 5. The CDR3 sequence: CASSRDRVQETQYF. CDR3 coding DNA: TGTGCCAGTAGCCGCGACAGGGTCCAAGAGACCCAGTACTTC.

This sequence joins TRBV10-2 and TRBJ2-5; TRBD1 is a possible D gene (6 bases). The V gene lost 7 bases and the J gene lost 3 bases, with 12 bases spanning the gap. The CDR3 sequence is 13 residues long. Germline CDR1 and CDR2: WSHSY and SAAADI. CDR3 sequence reads: CASNDRHKETQYF. The CDR3 coding sequence is TGCGCCAGCAACGACAGGCACAAAGAGACCCAGTACTTC.

The CDR3 nucleotides read TGCGCCAGCAGCTTGCGAGGGGAGGGGTCCTACGAGCAGTACTTC. Its translation is CASSLRGEGSYEQYF. The J gene is TRBJ2-7, the V gene TRBV5-1; 7 positions agree with TRBD2. The CDR3 covers 15 residues. V gave up 1 base and J gave up 1 base; unmatched junction bases: 5. Looked up from germline, CDR1 is SGHRS and CDR2 is YFSETQ.

This sequence joins TRBV5-1 and TRBJ1-1; possibly TRBD1 for D (5 bases). This CDR3 spans 15 amino acids. Germline CDR1 is SGHRS and CDR2 is YFSETQ. The V end lost 0 bases, the J end lost 3 bases, and 12 bases lay between the germline ends. The CDR3 region has the DNA TGCGCCAGCAGCTTGGAAGGGGTGGGGTACACTGAAGCTTTCTTT. Protein sequence: CASSLEGVGYTEAFF. Full variable domain (rest looked up from reference TRBV5-1 and TRBJ1-1): KAGVTQTPRYLIKTRGQQVTLSCSPISGHRSVSWYQQTPGQGLQFLFEYFSETQRNKGNFPGRFSGRQFSNSRSEMNVSTLELGDSALYLCASSLEGVGYTEAFFGQGTRLTVV.

The chain has TRBV5-1 and TRBJ2-7, with D possibly TRBD1 on 5 matching bases. Trimming took off 8 bases at V and 3 bases at J, with 18 bases between the two ends. Germline V gives CDR1 SGHRS, CDR2 YFSETQ. This CDR3 region has 14 residues. CDR3 DNA: TGCGCCAGTAAAAGGGATTCGGACAACTACGAGCAGTACTTC. It specifies CASKRDSDNYEQYF.

Only a few counts were recorded for this clone. The chain carries TRBV27 and TRBJ2-1, with TRBD2 matching over 9 bases. The CDR3 sequence is 15 residues long. J lost 4 bases, V lost 6 bases, and 7 bases had no gene match. The germline V gene encodes CDR1 MNHEY and CDR2 SMNVEV (reference sequence). For the CDR3, the DNA is TGTGCCAGCAGCCCGCGGGAGGGCCAATACAATGAGCAGTTCTTC. Its translation: CASSPREGQYNEQFF.

The chain's CDR3 is CANKQRENAYEQYF. CDR3 nucleotide sequence: TGTGCCAACAAACAGCGGGAGAACGCCTACGAGCAGTACTTC. The genes are TRBV2 and TRBJ2-7, with 8 bases aligning to TRBD2. V shed 10 bases, J shed 2 bases, and the junction held 10 bases outside the gene matches. The V gene's germline CDR1 is SNHLY and CDR2 FYNNEI. CDR3 size: 14 residues. The whole variable domain, remainder taken from reference TRBV2 and TRBJ2-7, is EPEVTQTPSHQVTQMGQEVILRCVPISNHLYFYWYRQILGQKVEFLVSFYNNEISEKSEIFDDQFSVERPDGSNFTLKIRSTKLEDSAMYFCANKQRENAYEQYFGPGTRLTVT.

Only a few counts were recorded for this clone. The chain recombines TRBV2 with TRBJ1-1; a weak D match, TRBD1 (6 bases). The CDR3 length is 14 residues. Germline V CDR1 and CDR2: SNHLY, FYNNEI. V was trimmed by 6 bases and J by 5 bases, leaving 16 bases between them. Here the CDR3 reads CASSENRDRTEAFF. CDR3 nucleotides: TGTGCCAGCAGCGAAAACAGGGATCGTACTGAAGCTTTCTTT.

The rearrangement uses TRBV5-1 and TRBJ2-7; 7 bases fit TRBD1. This CDR3 contains 14 residues. CDR1 and CDR2 from the germline V gene are SGHRS and YFSETQ. J lost 5 bases, V lost 2 bases, and 7 bases had no gene match. DNA of the CDR3: TGCGCCAGCAGCTTCGGACAGGAGGTCGACGAGCAGTACTTC. This translates into CASSFGQEVDEQYF.